These 14 T cell receptor beta chains came from one sample sequenced in a study of T cells after yellow fever vaccination. MiXCR, applied by TCRdb to the 5' RACE reads, yields one record per CDR3 protein. The repertoire holds around 550,000 distinct CDR3 sequences, with 19% as singletons. The sample consisted of PBMCs, taken 15 days after the yellow fever booster vaccination. These receptors were taken from a man aged 30-40 years who received the YFV17D yellow fever vaccine.

The chain uses TRBV2 and TRBJ2-1, with 7 bases aligning to TRBD2. CDR1 and CDR2 from the germline V gene are SNHLY and FYNNEI. V lost 2 bases to trimming and J lost 10 bases; unmatched junction nucleotides: 14. This CDR3 is built from 16 residues. CDR3 nucleotide sequence: TGTGCCAGCAGTGAACGGGCGGGAGTTCCCTTTTCGGAGCAGTTCTTC. This sequence encodes CASSERAGVPFSEQFF.

The chain is built from TRBV9 and TRBJ2-1, with 8 bases fitting TRBD1. The V gene end was trimmed by 4 bases and the J gene end by 8 bases; junction bases not matched to a gene: 5. The CDR3 length is 13 residues. CDR1 and CDR2 from the germline V gene are SGDLS and YYNGEE. CDR3 region: CASSPSQGDEQFF. DNA of the CDR3: TGTGCCAGCAGCCCTTCACAGGGGGATGAGCAGTTCTTC.

This chain connects TRBV18 to TRBJ1-3, with 7 positions matching TRBD1. J gave up 3 bases and V 1 base, and 6 bases lay outside the gene matches. The CDR3 runs to 16 residues. Germline V gene data show CDR1 as KGHSH and CDR2 as LQKENI. The CDR3 reads CASSPRKQGNGNTIYF. CDR3 DNA sequence: TGTGCCAGCTCACCACGAAAACAGGGGAATGGAAACACCATATATTTT. Based on the CDR3 plus reference TRBV18 and TRBJ1-3, the full variable domain is NAGVMQNPRHLVRRRGQEARLRCSPMKGHSHVYWYRQLPEEGLKFMVYLQKENIIDESGMPKERFSAEFPKEGPSILRIQQVVRGDSAAYFCASSPRKQGNGNTIYFGEGSWLTVV.

J is TRBJ1-3 and V is TRBV7-8; D is ambiguous. Per germline, CDR1 SGHVS and CDR2 FQNEAQ. V shed 5 bases and J shed 9 bases, with 14 bases lying between them. This CDR3 spans 13 amino acids. The CDR3: CASSPGWGGTIYF. For the CDR3, the DNA is TGTGCCAGCAGCCCCGGGTGGGGTGGCACCATATATTTT.

Written as DNA, the CDR3 is TGCGCCAGCAGCTTCGGGACCCAGAACACCGGGGAGCTGTTTTTT. Translated: CASSFGTQNTGELFF. The chain joins TRBV5-1 to TRBJ2-2, with D possibly being TRBD1 or TRBD2 (5 bases each). V was clipped by 2 bases and J by 1 base, with 9 bases between them. The CDR3 runs 15 residues. Germline V gene data show CDR1 as SGHRS and CDR2 as YFSETQ.

The V call is TRBV3-1, the J call TRBJ2-7, with 7 bases lining up with TRBD2. The CDR3 consists of 17 residues. Trimming at V came to 7 bases and at J to 1 base, leaving 16 bases not matched to a gene. The germline V gene has CDR1 LGHDT and CDR2 YNNKEL (reference sequence). CDR3 in DNA: TGTGCCAGCAAAAAAGGAGCTGGCGGGAGCAGGTCCTACGAGCAGTACTTC. Protein product: CASKKGAGGSRSYEQYF.

This chain connects TRBV23-1 to TRBJ1-2; D is possibly TRBD1 (6 bases). TRBV23-1 qualifies as an ORF whose function is uncertain. CDR3 length: 13 amino acids. Deletions cut 3 bases from V and 3 bases from J, with 8 bases between. CDR3 bases: TGCGCCAGCAGTCAGGGGGCTTACTATGGCTACACCTTC. Protein sequence: CASSQGAYYGYTF.

The chain is built from TRBV11-2 and TRBJ1-1; perhaps TRBD1 as D (5 bases). Trimming stripped 6 bases from V and 6 bases from J, with 17 bases between. Germline-derived CDR1 and CDR2 are SGHAT and FQNNGV. CDR3 length equals 14 residues. Written as DNA, the CDR3 is TGTGCCAGCAGTCGGGGACGGCGGTTATCTGAAGCTTTCTTT. It yields the protein CASSRGRRLSEAFF. The full variable domain, rest sourced from reference TRBV11-2 and TRBJ1-1, is EAGVAQSPRYKIIEKRQSVAFWCNPISGHATLYWYQQILGQGPKLLIQFQNNGVVDDSQLPKDRFSAERLKGVDSTLKIQPAKLEDSAVYLCASSRGRRLSEAFFGQGTRLTVV.

Only a few counts were recorded for this clonotype. The chain carries TRBV7-2 and TRBJ2-7; 8 bases map to TRBD2. The CDR3 totals 13 residues. Looked up from germline, CDR1 is SGHTA and CDR2 is FQGNSA. The trim removed 5 bases at V and 6 bases at J, leaving 6 bases unmatched. The CDR3 sequence: CASSRGREVEQYF. CDR3 DNA sequence: TGTGCCAGCAGCCGCGGGCGGGAGGTCGAGCAGTACTTC.

V gene TRBV2 combines with J gene TRBJ2-7; 14 bases align to TRBD2. The CDR3 has 14 amino acids. V gave up 6 bases and J gave up 3 bases; unmatched junction bases: 1. Germline CDR1 and CDR2: SNHLY and FYNNEI. Written as DNA, the CDR3 is TGTGCCAGCAGGGGACTAGCGGGAGTCTACGAGCAGTACTTC. This encodes CASRGLAGVYEQYF.

This clonotype was seen more than once but under ten times. The chain's CDR3 is CASSYRRGYEQYF. DNA for the CDR3: TGTGCCAGCAGTTACCGCAGAGGCTACGAGCAGTACTTC. This chain joins TRBV6-5 and TRBJ2-7; D gene uncertain. Trimming took off 2 bases at V and 3 bases at J, with 8 bases between the two ends. Germline CDR1 and CDR2: MNHEY and SVGAGI. The CDR3 length is 13 residues.

The rearrangement joins TRBV10-2 to TRBJ2-5; the match to TRBD2 covers 15 bases. The CDR3 has 15 residues. After removal of 6 bases from V and 2 bases from J, the junction contained 1 base not matched to a gene. The germline gives CDR1 WSHSY, CDR2 SAAADI. DNA for the CDR3: TGCGCCAGCAGGGGACTAGCGGGAGGACAAGAGACCCAGTACTTC. As protein: CASRGLAGGQETQYF.

The table lists this clonotype with a few counts. V gene TRBV5-5 combines with J gene TRBJ2-3; D ambiguous. Deletions cut 0 bases from V and 7 bases from J, with 12 bases between. Germline values: CDR1 SGHKS, CDR2 YYEKEE (reference sequence). There are 14 residues in the CDR3. The CDR3 DNA follows: TGTGCCAGCAGCTTGGCATCCGTTGCGAATACGCAGTATTTT. It encodes CASSLASVANTQYF. The full variable domain, rest sourced from reference TRBV5-5 and TRBJ2-3, is DAGVTQSPTHLIKTRGQQVTLRCSPISGHKSVSWYQQVLGQGPQFIFQYYEKEERGRGNFPDRFSARQFPNYSSELNVNALLLGDSALYLCASSLASVANTQYFGPGTRLTVL.

The chain is built from TRBV6-5 and TRBJ1-1; unclear D gene. The CDR3 covers 13 residues. V was pared by 8 bases and J by 2 bases, with 12 bases between. Germline values: CDR1 MNHEY, CDR2 SVGAGI. This chain's CDR3 is CASSKKANTEAFF. CDR3 sequence (DNA): TGTGCCAGCTCGAAAAAGGCAAACACTGAAGCTTTCTTT.